This T cell receptor beta chain appears in the sequencing data of a study of T-cell memory formation after mild COVID-19. With constant-segment primers, 5'RACE yielded cDNA libraries of TCR alpha and TCR beta that carried sample barcodes and UMIs. TCRdb fed the 5' RACE reads into MiXCR, producing one record per CDR3 protein. The sample has roughly 300,000 distinct CDR3 sequences; about an eighth are singletons. This CDR3 is 15 amino acids long. Germline values: CDR1 SQVTM, CDR2 ANQGSEA. With 7 bases clipped from V and 1 base from J, the junction kept 10 bases outside the gene matches. General observations from the study: The authors did not confirm SARS-CoV-2 specificity of second-wave clones peaking day 37. Those CD4+ clones that contracted were mainly in CM and EM (CD8+ ones in EMRA).

About this clonotype: The antigen is undetermined.

The sample was PBMCs or a T cell subset sorted from them (not recorded which). The rearrangement joins TRBV29-1 to TRBJ1-2, with TRBD1 matching 9 bases. This clonotype was sampled from a man in his late teens or twenties who had mild COVID-19 (a few samples of this study predate the infection). Cell type and time point are not known. The CDR3 here is CSARNPTGGNYGYTF. The CDR3 DNA sequence: TGCAGCGCCCGGAACCCGACAGGGGGTAACTATGGCTACACCTTC.